This section outlines one T cell receptor (beta chain) sequence together with its context. Its target is unknown. Repertoires were generated with immunoSEQ multiplex PCR, while TCRdb's copy carries only in-frame clones and drops some. The table includes some 98,000 clones, approximately 78% detected once. This sample was taken from a study of cytotoxic CD8 clonotypes in ibrutinib-treated CLL. Study-level results: Whereas clonality rose at ibrutinib response, it declined toward baseline at progression. Treatment left the uncommon public clonotypes either contracted or stable in frequency.

Germline V CDR1 and CDR2: SGDLS, YYNGEE. The CDR3 loop spans 13 amino acids. Deletions cut 0 bases from V and 4 bases from J, with 8 bases between. The TCR comes from a human donor with chronic lymphocytic leukemia. The V gene is TRBV9, the J gene TRBJ2-7; D call uncertain. The sample in question was PBMCs, obtained after 12 months of ibrutinib treatment. The chain's CDR3 is CASSVDEKYEQYF. The CDR3 DNA is TGTGCCAGCAGCGTAGATGAAAAATACGAGCAGTACTTC.